This TCR beta chain was found in a study of shared clonotypes between healthy human individuals. Data came from immunoSEQ multiplex PCR; TCRdb stores just in-frame clones and leaves some out. The sample yields 2 million to 3 million clones, just over 90% seen once. Findings and limits, study-wide: Naive CD4 clonotypes were shared across several donors at 4.5% to 6%.

Comment on this clone: No antigen is known for it.

With 6 bases clipped from V and 4 bases from J, the junction kept 4 bases outside the gene matches. The germline gives CDR1 MNHNY, CDR2 SVGAGI (reference sequence). The CDR3 sequence is 15 residues long. Sequencing was carried out using naive CD4+ T cells sorted from blood. As to subset: CD45RA+ positively selected. The chain joins TRBV6-6 to TRBJ2-2, with TRBD2 identical over 11 bases. The TCR comes from a man between 18 and 29 years old in good health. The CDR3: CASRPGLAGTGELFF. CDR3 DNA sequence: TGTGCCAGCAGACCCGGACTAGCGGGCACCGGGGAGCTGTTTTTT.